This TCR beta chain appears in the sequencing data of a study of cytomegalovirus exposure and HLA in healthy donors. Study-level background: Earlier, almost 120 million unique TCR beta sequences were recovered from around 190 million T cells by an analysis.

Ten or more counts support this clone. The germline CDR1 and CDR2 sequences are WNHNN and SYGVQD (reference sequence). The CDR3 runs to 13 residues. The V end was cut by 4 bases, the J end by 6 bases, with 10 bases between. The PCR employed 60 Vbeta primers together with 13 Jbeta primers. Profiled with immunoSEQ multiplex PCR; TCRdb holds only in-frame clones, not every one. This table has 85,000 to 95,000 clones, approximately 7.7% appearing once. The receptor comes from a man aged 45 to 65 in good health and CMV-seronegative. The sequenced sample consisted of PBMCs. The J gene is TRBJ2-1, the V gene TRBV10-1; tentatively, D is TRBD2 (5 bases). The CDR3 DNA is TGCGCCAGCAGTGCGGCTAGCAGCAATGAGCAGTTCTTC. Residues: CASSAASSNEQFF.